This T cell receptor beta chain was recorded in a study of T cell clonotyping in hematopoietic cell transplantation (dated by TCRdb to the early 2020s). Study-wide context: A total of roughly 130 blood samples were collected in the study from 35 to 45 consecutive transplant recipients and their related donors. Recruitment of patients was conducted between late 2015 and January 2017, and follow-up was continued until September 2020 or death. The paper as a whole reports these results and caveats: Recipient TCR diversity fell after transplant, with pathologically expanded clonotypes rising progressively from day 30 to day 180. Overlap with donor repertoires was found for only a small fraction of recipient repertoires, with over 95% found to appear de novo at the given depth. Inverse Simpson Index values from donors and from recipients before transplant predicted broader TCR repertoire diversity after transplant. The sample size was limited, and CD4 and CD8 repertoire contributions could not be separated because cells were not sorted.

This clone was seen only once. Its cognate antigen has yet to be identified. No base quality information exists; no much larger clone differs at one position. From a lookup of the germline V gene, CDR1 and CDR2 are LGHNA and YNFKEQ. From cysteine to phenylalanine, the CDR3 is 15 amino acids long. CDR3 DNA only is kept here, 45 bases in frame from base 1. V loses 1 base, J loses 0 bases, and the germline ends lie 10 bases apart. The time point label corresponds to: 100 days after allo-HCT. Recipient blood was collected about 28 days before transplant and at days 30, 100 and 180 after transplant. Using Nuclei Lysis Solution, genomic DNA was extracted from unfractionated peripheral blood mononuclear cells that were either fresh or cryopreserved. The immunoSEQ assay, a bias-controlled multiplex PCR with V- and J-specific primers, was used to amplify TCR beta CDR3 regions from genomic DNA. In a second PCR step, a proprietary barcode and Illumina adapter sequences were attached to the CDR3 amplicons. CDR3 libraries were sequenced on an Illumina MiSeq instrument. Turning to the authors' computational methods: Export and quality control were performed with immunoSEQ Analyzer 3.0, and downstream analyses were performed with R Bioconductor and Immunarch. Only productive rearrangements within the normalized downsampled data set were used in the calculation of repertoire metrics. Pathologically expanded clonotypes were defined as those larger than 5 templates in the normalized cohort. The Inverse Simpson Index served as the measure of repertoire diversity. The non-normalized data set was used for CMV-specificity analyses so that all clonotypes could be captured. TCRdb obtained this table from immuneACCESS and retained in-frame rearrangements with V and J assigned. These tables miss some clones; where compared with another copy, unresolved V genes account for less than half of the shortfall, and the remainder is unexplained. That table furnishes V, J and clone size, whereas the DNA furnished D and trimming. This sample gives under 5,000 clones in total; roughly 70% of them show up just once. The ten largest account for less than 10% of the sample.

The source of this sequence is a male patient aged 60-69 years who had an allogeneic stem cell transplant, so the T cells may come from the graft donor. Some clones in this sample may be carry-over from other donors' samples. This material consisted of PBMCs, taken 100 days after allogeneic stem cell transplant. The rearrangement combines TRBV4-2 with TRBJ2-7; the D segment could be TRBD1, given 6 matching bases. The DNA sequence is TGTGCCAGCAGCCAAGCCCGGGACATCTCCTACGAGCAGTACTTC. This sequence encodes CASSQARDISYEQYF.